The 24 T cell receptor beta chains presented below share a single source sample, sequenced in a study of CD8+ T cells in alopecia areata. Extracted from the samples, RNA was reverse transcribed into cDNA to serve as the sequencing template. TCRdb's table, derived via immunoSEQ multiplex PCR, lists solely in-frame clones and lacks some. The table records 140,000 to 150,000 clones, around 60% of them present only once. The input for sequencing was CD4+ T cells sorted from blood, taken at week 0. The receptors here all came from a human donor with alopecia areata.

This sequence joins TRBV7-8 and TRBJ2-3; 8 bases line up with TRBD2. CDR3 length equals 17 residues. Germline V gene data show CDR1 as SGHVS and CDR2 as FQNEAQ. With 2 bases clipped from V and 4 bases from J, the junction kept 11 bases outside the gene matches. CDR3 coding DNA: TGTGCCAGCAGCTTATACGAGCGGGGGCGCCGAGCAGATACGCAGTATTTT. Protein: CASSLYERGRRADTQYF.

The chain recombines TRBV10-3 with TRBJ1-1; D might be TRBD1 (6 bases). V was shortened by 8 bases and J by 4 bases, with 11 bases between the two germline ends. This CDR3 region has 12 residues. Germline CDR1 is ENHRY and CDR2 is SYGVKD. The CDR3 sequence is CAIEGDGTEAFF. CDR3 nucleotide sequence: TGTGCCATCGAGGGGGATGGCACTGAAGCTTTCTTT.

This clone has more than one count but fewer than ten. Other DNA sequences in the sample encode the same CDR3. The chain combines TRBV5-6 with TRBJ2-5; D may correspond to TRBD1 or TRBD2 (6 bases each). The ends were cut back, 4 bases at V and 5 bases at J, with 9 bases in the middle. This CDR3 is built from 12 residues. The germline V gene has CDR1 SGHDT and CDR2 YYEEEE. Written as DNA, the CDR3 is TGTGCCAGCAGCCGGAGGGGGGAGACCCAGTACTTC. It codes for CASSRRGETQYF.

The V and J genes are TRBV27 and TRBJ1-6, with a possible D match to TRBD1 (5 bases). CDR3 size: 14 residues. V lost 6 bases and J lost 2, with 8 bases in between. The germline CDR1 and CDR2 sequences are MNHEY and SMNVEV (reference sequence). Here the CDR3 reads CASSFRAYNSPLHF. The CDR3 DNA reads as TGTGCCAGCAGCTTCAGGGCCTATAATTCACCCCTCCACTTT.

The chain has TRBV27 and TRBJ2-7; the D gene could be TRBD1 or TRBD2 (5 bases each). The germline V gene encodes CDR1 MNHEY and CDR2 SMNVEV (reference sequence). V was shortened by 0 bases and J by 6 bases, with 15 bases between the two germline ends. This CDR3 region has 15 residues. The CDR3 sequence: CASSLSGTAQGEQYF. The CDR3 coding sequence is TGTGCCAGCAGTTTATCGGGGACCGCCCAAGGCGAGCAGTACTTC.

The chain joins TRBV30 to TRBJ1-3; 8 bases agree with TRBD1. Per the germline V gene, CDR1 is GTSNPN and CDR2 is SVGIG (reference sequence). The length of the CDR3 is 15 residues. The V gene end was trimmed by 2 bases and the J gene end by 0 bases; junction bases not matched to a gene: 3. The CDR3 region is CAWSWDRTSGNTIYF. The CDR3 nucleotides are TGTGCCTGGAGTTGGGACAGGACCTCTGGAAACACCATATATTTT.

This clone was found once. A junction end diverges from the germline sequence, so it may reflect a read error. The rearrangement uses TRBV7-9 and TRBJ2-7; 8 positions match TRBD1. CDR1 and CDR2 from the germline V gene are SEHNR and FQNEAQ (reference sequence). This CDR3 has 11 residues. CDR3 sequence: CASSDRQGPSF. The CDR3 DNA sequence: TGTGCCAGCAGCGACAGACAGGGGCCCAGCTTC.

The J gene is TRBJ2-5, the V gene TRBV25-1; 10 positions agree with TRBD2. Germline V gene data show CDR1 as MGHDK and CDR2 as SYGVNS. This CDR3 contains 16 residues. After removal of 7 bases from V and 4 bases from J, the junction contained 12 bases not matched to a gene. Written as DNA, the CDR3 is TGTGCCAGCACGAGGAGCGGGGGGGCCGAGGGAGAGACCCAGTACTTC. Translated: CASTRSGGAEGETQYF.

This clone has more than one count but fewer than ten. V is TRBV7-2 and J is TRBJ2-5; a weak D match, TRBD2 (6 bases). V shed 7 bases and J shed 5 bases, with 26 bases lying between them. Germline V lookup: CDR1 SGHTA, CDR2 FQGNSA. CDR3 length equals 17 residues. The CDR3 reads CASKRRGKSRRAETQYF. As DNA, the CDR3 is TGTGCCAGCAAGAGGAGGGGCAAATCGCGGCGCGCGGAGACCCAGTACTTC. The entire variable domain, with the rest obtained from reference TRBV7-2 and TRBJ2-5, is as follows: GAGVSQSPSNKVTEKGKDVELRCDPISGHTALYWYRQSLGQGLEFLIYFQGNSAPDKSGLPSDRFSAERTGGSVSTLTIQRTQQEDSAVYLCASKRRGKSRRAETQYFGPGTRLLVL.

The chain has TRBV5-1 and TRBJ2-2, with D maybe TRBD1 (5 bases). This CDR3 is 15 amino acids long. Germline V gene data show CDR1 as SGHRS and CDR2 as YFSETQ. Trimming cost V 1 base and J 1 base, with 8 bases left between them. The CDR3 coding sequence is TGCGCCAGCAGCTTGACGCAGGGGAACACCGGGGAGCTGTTTTTT. Protein sequence: CASSLTQGNTGELFF. The full variable domain, with the rest looked up from reference TRBV5-1 and TRBJ2-2, is KAGVTQTPRYLIKTRGQQVTLSCSPISGHRSVSWYQQTPGQGLQFLFEYFSETQRNKGNFPGRFSGRQFSNSRSEMNVSTLELGDSALYLCASSLTQGNTGELFFGEGSRLTVL.

The chain uses TRBV15 and TRBJ2-7; no firm D call. V gave up 0 bases and J gave up 3 bases, with 9 bases separating them. The CDR3 runs to 14 residues. CDR1 and CDR2 (germline): LNHNV, YYDKDF (reference sequence). The CDR3: CATSRDQGLYEQYF. The CDR3 coding sequence is TGTGCCACCAGCAGAGATCAAGGCCTCTACGAGCAGTACTTC.

The table lists this clone with a few counts. The chain carries TRBV29-1 and TRBJ2-3; D tentatively fits TRBD1 or TRBD2 (6 bases each). Germline loops: CDR1 SQVTM, CDR2 ANQGSEA. This CDR3 contains 12 residues. V was cut by 8 bases and J by 5 bases, with 14 bases left in between. CDR3 amino acids: CSLRGPQDTQYF. As DNA, the CDR3 is TGCAGCCTCCGGGGGCCTCAAGATACGCAGTATTTT.

The chain employs TRBV7-2 and TRBJ2-5; TRBD2 matches at 7 bases. This CDR3 has 11 residues. Germline CDR1 and CDR2: SGHTA and FQGNSA. V shed 7 bases, J shed 5 bases, and the junction held 1 base outside the gene matches. CDR3 in DNA: TGTGCCAGCACCGGGGGGGAGACCCAGTACTTC. Amino acids: CASTGGETQYF. The full variable domain, completed using reference TRBV7-2 and TRBJ2-5, is GAGVSQSPSNKVTEKGKDVELRCDPISGHTALYWYRQSLGQGLEFLIYFQGNSAPDKSGLPSDRFSAERTGGSVSTLTIQRTQQEDSAVYLCASTGGETQYFGPGTRLLVL.

The J gene is TRBJ1-1, the V gene TRBV6-5; no clear D gene. This CDR3 comprises 15 residues. V was clipped by 0 bases and J by 0 bases, with 8 bases between them. Germline V gene sequence: CDR1 MNHEY, CDR2 SVGAGI. Written as DNA, the CDR3 is TGTGCCAGCAGTTACTCGAGGAATCTGAACACTGAAGCTTTCTTT. The encoded protein is CASSYSRNLNTEAFF.

This chain connects TRBV6-6 to TRBJ2-3; no firm D call. Germline V CDR1 and CDR2: MNHNY, SVGAGI (reference sequence). V was trimmed by 1 base and J by 2 bases, leaving 7 bases between them. The CDR3 is made up of 14 amino acids. CDR3 sequence reads: CASSYFRDTDTQYF. Here the CDR3 DNA reads TGTGCCAGCAGTTACTTTAGGGACACAGATACGCAGTATTTT.

This clone appeared a few times. In nucleotides, the CDR3 is TGTGCCAGTAGTATAGGGCGGGGGAGCTCCTACAATGAGCAGTTCTTC. Encoded protein: CASSIGRGSSYNEQFF. V is TRBV19 and J is TRBJ2-1, with TRBD2 matching 7 bases. The germline gives CDR1 LNHDA, CDR2 SQIVND (reference sequence). The CDR3 extends over 16 amino acids. With V trimmed by 1 base and J by 0 bases, 3 bases remained unmatched.

The J gene is TRBJ1-6, the V gene TRBV19, with D possibly matching TRBD1 (6 bases). The CDR3 totals 15 residues. Trimming stripped 5 bases from V and 7 bases from J, with 15 bases between. CDR1 is LNHDA and CDR2 is SQIVND in the germline V gene (reference sequence). The CDR3 DNA follows: TGTGCCAGTAGTTTGTCGAAAGGGGGGAATTCACCCCTCCACTTT. Encoded protein: CASSLSKGGNSPLHF.

The chain combines TRBV30 with TRBJ1-1; unclear D gene. This CDR3 has 14 amino acids. CDR1 and CDR2 from the germline V gene are GTSNPN and SVGIG (reference sequence). V lost 2 bases, J lost 2 bases, and 12 bases lay in between. CDR3 protein: CAWSKGPGNTEAFF. The CDR3 DNA reads TGTGCCTGGAGTAAAGGCCCAGGCAACACTGAAGCTTTCTTT.

This chain connects TRBV27 to TRBJ2-5; 7 nucleotides match TRBD2. CDR3 size: 14 residues. V was clipped by 6 bases and J by 4 bases; unmatched bases: 8. CDR1 is MNHEY, CDR2 SMNVEV, per germline (reference sequence). The CDR3 DNA follows: TGTGCCAGCAGCCGGACTAGTACACTAGAGACCCAGTACTTC. It yields the protein CASSRTSTLETQYF.

The chain uses TRBV30 and TRBJ2-7; no clear D gene. The germline CDR1 and CDR2 sequences are GTSNPN and SVGIG (reference sequence). Trimming shortened V by 3 bases and J by 0 bases, and 6 bases separated the two germline ends. The CDR3 is 12 amino acids. CDR3 amino acids: CAWSRLSYEQYF. In DNA, the CDR3 is TGTGCCTGGAGCAGGCTCTCCTACGAGCAGTACTTC.

The J gene is TRBJ1-6, the V gene TRBV9; D unclear. CDR1 and CDR2 from the germline V gene are SGDLS and YYNGEE. V gave up 8 bases and J gave up 0 bases, with 9 bases separating them. This CDR3 contains 14 residues. CDR3 sequence (DNA): TGTGCCAGTCAACATGACTCCTATAATTCACCCCTCCACTTT. It codes for CASQHDSYNSPLHF.

The chain has TRBV6-5 and TRBJ1-2; TRBD1 is a possible D gene (5 bases). The ends were cut back, 0 bases at V and 3 bases at J, with 14 bases in the middle. CDR1 MNHEY and CDR2 SVGAGI come from the germline V gene. CDR3 length: 16 residues. CDR3 loop: CASSYSGPRRDYGYTF. For the CDR3, the DNA is TGTGCCAGCAGTTACTCGGGGCCAAGGAGGGACTATGGCTACACCTTC.

This chain links TRBV30 with TRBJ2-6, with a weak D call TRBD1 (6 bases). The germline V and J ends were trimmed by 0 bases and 4 bases, with 16 bases remaining between them. Germline V gene lookup returns CDR1 GTSNPN and CDR2 SVGIG (reference sequence). The CDR3 has 17 residues. In DNA, the CDR3 is TGTGCCTGGAGTGTCGGCTCACAGGGAGTCGGGGCCAACGTCCTGACTTTC. This gives the protein CAWSVGSQGVGANVLTF.

This clone is a singleton in its sample. The gene calls are TRBV4-2 and TRBJ1-5, with 7 bases matching TRBD1. V was clipped by 3 bases and J by 4 bases; unmatched bases: 9. CDR1 and CDR2 from the germline V gene are LGHNA and YNFKEQ. This CDR3 has 16 residues. CDR3 residues: CASSHGTAFPNQPQHF. Here the CDR3 DNA reads TGTGCCAGCAGCCATGGGACAGCCTTCCCGAATCAGCCCCAGCATTTT.